The 18 T cell receptor beta chains below all came from one sample that was sequenced in a study of blood T cells in healthy people across ages. A second PCR of roughly 7 to 11 cycles used a sample-barcoded 5' primer and a J-beta primer mix. TCRdb redid the calling of the 5' RACE reads with MiXCR, one entry per CDR3 protein. The data hold about 650,000 distinct CDR3 sequences, with approximately 52% observed a single time. Sequencing was performed on blood. These receptors were taken from a woman older than 75 in good health.

Comments on this clonotype: A much larger clone is a single base away; this may be a read error. J is TRBJ2-1 and V is TRBV5-5; 9 bases align to TRBD2. This CDR3 region has 14 residues. Germline-derived CDR1 and CDR2 are SGHKS and YYEKEE (reference sequence). V was clipped by 4 bases and J by 6 bases; unmatched bases: 5. The CDR3 bases are TGTGCCAGCAGCGGCGTACTAGCGGGCAATGAGCAGTTCTTC. It is translated as CASSGVLAGNEQFF.

The chain carries TRBV25-1 and TRBJ2-7; D is uncertain. This CDR3 has 11 residues. Germline V gene sequence: CDR1 MGHDK, CDR2 SYGVNS. V lost 9 bases and J 1 base, leaving 7 bases between the germline ends. CDR3: CASGWSYEQYF. CDR3 in DNA: TGTGCCAGTGGGTGGTCCTACGAGCAGTACTTC.

This clonotype was seen a handful of times. The V and J genes are TRBV6-6 and TRBJ2-3; D call uncertain. V was trimmed by 8 bases and J by 1 base, leaving 10 bases between them. The CDR3 spans 13 residues. From germline, CDR1 is MNHNY and CDR2 SVGAGI (reference sequence). The CDR3 protein is CASEGGGTDTQYF. In DNA, the CDR3 is TGTGCCAGCGAAGGTGGGGGCACAGATACGCAGTATTTT.

This clonotype was detected ten times or more. This chain connects TRBV11-2 to TRBJ2-3; 11 bases match TRBD2. CDR1 and CDR2 from the germline V gene are SGHAT and FQNNGV. The CDR3 is 15 amino acids. With V trimmed by 5 bases and J by 4 bases, 5 bases remained unmatched. CDR3 nucleotide sequence: TGTGCCAGCAGCGCGACTAGCGGGGTCTCAGATACGCAGTATTTT. Amino acid sequence: CASSATSGVSDTQYF. The whole variable domain, filled in from reference TRBV11-2 and TRBJ2-3, reads EAGVAQSPRYKIIEKRQSVAFWCNPISGHATLYWYQQILGQGPKLLIQFQNNGVVDDSQLPKDRFSAERLKGVDSTLKIQPAKLEDSAVYLCASSATSGVSDTQYFGPGTRLTVL.

The J gene is TRBJ2-3, the V gene TRBV7-2, with D perhaps matching TRBD2 (6 bases). CDR3 length: 15 residues. V was trimmed by 5 bases and J by 6 bases, leaving 18 bases between them. Germline V gene data show CDR1 as SGHTA and CDR2 as FQGNSA. The CDR3, as DNA: TGTGCCAGCAGCCTAATCCCGGGACTCCTGGATACGCAGTATTTT. It codes for CASSLIPGLLDTQYF.

Turning to this clonotype: This clone may be a read error of a much larger clone one base away. The chain has TRBV4-2 and TRBJ2-1; 8 bases are shared with TRBD2. The DNA end is a closer match to TRBJ2-7, so the J assignment may be wrong. CDR3 length: 16 amino acids. Germline lookup yields CDR1 LGHNA and CDR2 YNFKEQ. CDR3 sequence reads: CASSQDSGNSYNEQYF. The CDR3 nucleotides are TGTGCCAGCAGCCAGGATAGCGGGAACTCCTACAATGAGCAGTACTTC.

This clonotype has more than one count but fewer than ten. Being one base from a much bigger clone, this may be a read error. As DNA, the CDR3 is TGTGCCATCAGCCAGAGGGAGACCCAGTACTTC. This codes for CAISQRETQYF. This chain uses TRBV11-2 with TRBJ2-5; no definite D call. Germline lookup yields CDR1 SGHAT and CDR2 FQNNGV. This CDR3 is 11 amino acids long.

The chain carries TRBV7-2 and TRBJ2-5, with 11 bases lining up with TRBD2. The J call may be in error: the DNA end matches TRBJ2-7 better. Germline lookup yields CDR1 SGHTA and CDR2 FQGNSA. This CDR3 has 16 amino acids. CDR3 sequence reads: CASSLYGTSGVDEQYF. The CDR3 nucleotides are TGTGCCAGCAGCTTATACGGGACTAGCGGAGTCGACGAGCAGTACTTC.

This chain joins TRBV30 and TRBJ2-1, with 10 bases aligning to TRBD2. Germline CDR1 and CDR2: GTSNPN and SVGIG (reference sequence). The V and J ends lost 4 bases and 6 bases, in that order; junction bases with no gene match: 6. The CDR3 consists of 14 residues. The CDR3: CAWNRGLAANEQFF. The CDR3 nucleotides are TGTGCCTGGAACAGAGGACTAGCGGCCAATGAGCAGTTCTTC.

The rearrangement joins TRBV3-1 to TRBJ1-4; D is unresolved. V shed 3 bases and J shed 8 bases, with 19 bases lying between them. The CDR3 is 16 amino acids. The V gene's germline CDR1 is LGHDT and CDR2 YNNKEL (reference sequence). This CDR3 is CASSQPGGLRREKLFF. Here the CDR3 DNA reads TGTGCCAGCAGCCAGCCCGGTGGTTTGAGGAGAGAAAAACTGTTTTTT.

This rearrangement joins TRBV12-3 or TRBV12-4 to TRBJ2-7; TRBD1 might be the D (5 bases). The CDR3 length is 14 residues. V was shortened by 5 bases and J by 0 bases, with 11 bases between the two germline ends. The CDR3 here is CASSVAGFSYEQYF. The CDR3 coding sequence is TGTGCCAGCAGTGTTGCAGGGTTCTCCTACGAGCAGTACTTC.

This clonotype was observed at least ten times. The chain links TRBV15 to TRBJ2-7; D possibly corresponds to TRBD1 (5 bases). The CDR3 runs 16 residues. In germline, CDR1 is LNHNV, CDR2 YYDKDF (reference sequence). The ends were cut back, 1 base at V and 0 bases at J, with 13 bases in the middle. Here the CDR3 reads CATSRVSGASSYEQYF. The CDR3 nucleotides read TGTGCCACCAGCAGAGTCTCTGGGGCTAGCTCCTACGAGCAGTACTTC.

V usage is TRBV10-3 and J usage is TRBJ2-7; a possible D gene is TRBD1 (6 bases). With 3 bases removed from V and 2 bases from J, the gap between germline ends came to 11 bases. There are 14 residues in the CDR3. The germline V gene encodes CDR1 ENHRY and CDR2 SYGVKD. CDR3: CAISDQGDTYEQYF. The CDR3 DNA reads TGTGCCATCAGTGATCAAGGGGACACCTACGAGCAGTACTTC.

As concerns this clonotype: A much larger clone lies a single base off, so this may be a read error. The chain joins TRBV5-5 to TRBJ2-1; D perhaps matches TRBD2 (5 bases). This CDR3 has 15 residues. Trimming pared 5 bases from V and 0 bases from J, leaving 12 bases between. CDR1 SGHKS and CDR2 YYEKEE come from the germline V gene (reference sequence). CDR3 DNA sequence: TGTGCCAGCAGTGCTCCGGGGAGCTCCTACAATGAGCAGTTCTTC. Protein: CASSAPGSSYNEQFF.

This chain links TRBV27 with TRBJ2-3; D is possibly TRBD1 or TRBD2 (6 bases each). V was clipped by 2 bases and J by 1 base, with 13 bases between them. CDR3 length equals 16 residues. Germline V gives CDR1 MNHEY, CDR2 SMNVEV (reference sequence). The CDR3 sequence: CASSLGGGGRTDTQYF. CDR3 coding DNA: TGTGCCAGCAGTTTAGGTGGTGGGGGGCGCACAGATACGCAGTATTTT.

The table lists this clonotype with many counts. The chain has TRBV7-3 and TRBJ2-3; 10 nucleotides agree with TRBD2. The J segment lost 6 bases and the V segment lost 6 bases, leaving 6 bases of the junction unmatched. The V gene's germline CDR1 is SGHTA and CDR2 FQGTGA. This CDR3 spans 14 amino acids. Here the CDR3 DNA reads TGTGCCAGCAGTGAACTAGCGGGGTCTGATACGCAGTATTTT. Amino acid sequence: CASSELAGSDTQYF.

This clonotype was detected many times. This chain links TRBV2 with TRBJ2-1, with 9 bases fitting TRBD1. This CDR3 is 13 amino acids long. Germline V gene data show CDR1 as SNHLY and CDR2 as FYNNEI. Trimming cost V 3 bases and J 9 bases; bases outside gene matches: 3. This chain's CDR3 is CASSEGQGSEQFF. The CDR3 DNA reads TGTGCCAGCAGTGAGGGACAGGGCAGTGAGCAGTTCTTC. Full variable domain (rest looked up from reference TRBV2 and TRBJ2-1): EPEVTQTPSHQVTQMGQEVILRCVPISNHLYFYWYRQILGQKVEFLVSFYNNEISEKSEIFDDQFSVERPDGSNFTLKIRSTKLEDSAMYFCASSEGQGSEQFFGPGTRLTVL.

The chain is built from TRBV30 and TRBJ1-2, with TRBD1 as a possible D gene (5 bases). Trimming left V 8 bases short and J 5 bases short, with 12 bases between. Per the germline V gene, CDR1 is GTSNPN and CDR2 is SVGIG (reference sequence). The CDR3 runs 11 residues. The CDR3 bases are TGTGCCGGCAGGGTTGTGTATGGCTACACCTTC. It encodes CAGRVVYGYTF.